This record covers a single T cell receptor (beta chain). TCRdb keeps only in-frame clones here, not all; method: immunoSEQ multiplex PCR. This sample yields around 40,000 clones, of which approximately 86% are seen a single time; approximately 6.6% belongs to the top ten. These data belong to a study of T cells in localized non-small cell lung cancer. This CDR3 contains 14 residues. Per the germline V gene, CDR1 is SNHLY and CDR2 is FYNNEI. Deletions cut 4 bases from V and 5 bases from J, with 13 bases between. The sample was peripheral blood, taken before any cancer treatment. The TCR was taken from a man between 40 and 69 years old with stage I lung adenocarcinoma. This sequence joins TRBV2 and TRBJ2-3, with D unresolved. CDR3 amino acids: CASSVAERLDTQYF. DNA for the CDR3: TGTGCCAGCAGTGTTGCGGAGCGTTTAGATACGCAGTATTTT.